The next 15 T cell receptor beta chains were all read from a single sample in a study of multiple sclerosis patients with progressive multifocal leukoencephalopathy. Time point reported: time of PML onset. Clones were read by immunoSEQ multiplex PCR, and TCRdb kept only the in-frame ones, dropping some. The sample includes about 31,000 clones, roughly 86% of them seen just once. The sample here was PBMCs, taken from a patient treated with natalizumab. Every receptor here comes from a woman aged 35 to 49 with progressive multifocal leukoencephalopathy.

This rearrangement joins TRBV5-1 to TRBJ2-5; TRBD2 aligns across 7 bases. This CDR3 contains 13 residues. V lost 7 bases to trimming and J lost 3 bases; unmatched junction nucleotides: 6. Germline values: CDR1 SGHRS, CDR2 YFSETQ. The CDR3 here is CASGSSGKETQYF. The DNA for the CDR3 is TGCGCCAGCGGGTCCAGCGGGAAAGAGACCCAGTACTTC.

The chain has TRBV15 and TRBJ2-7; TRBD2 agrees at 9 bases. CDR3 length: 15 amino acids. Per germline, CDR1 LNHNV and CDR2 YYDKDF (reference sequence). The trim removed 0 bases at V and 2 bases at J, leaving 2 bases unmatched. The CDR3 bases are TGTGCCACCAGCAGAGAGACTAGCGGAGCCTACGAGCAGTACTTC. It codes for CATSRETSGAYEQYF. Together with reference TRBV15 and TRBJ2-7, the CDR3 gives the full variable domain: DAMVIQNPRYQVTQFGKPVTLSCSQTLNHNVMYWYQQKSSQAPKLLFHYYDKDFNNEADTPDNFQSRRPNTSFCFLDIRSPGLGDTAMYLCATSRETSGAYEQYFGPGTRLTVT.

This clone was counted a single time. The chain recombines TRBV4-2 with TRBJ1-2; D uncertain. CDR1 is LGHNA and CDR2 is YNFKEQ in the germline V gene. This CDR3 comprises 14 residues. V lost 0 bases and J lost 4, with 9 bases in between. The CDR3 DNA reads TGTGCCAGCAGCCAAGATGTTGGGTCCTATGGCTACACCTTC. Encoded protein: CASSQDVGSYGYTF.

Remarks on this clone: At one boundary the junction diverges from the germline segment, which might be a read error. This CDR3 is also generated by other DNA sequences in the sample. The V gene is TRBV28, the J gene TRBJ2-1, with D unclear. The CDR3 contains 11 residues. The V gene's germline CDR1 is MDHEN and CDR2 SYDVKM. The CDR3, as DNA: TGCGCCAGCACCTCAGTAAGGGAGCAGTTCTTC. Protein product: CASTSVREQFF.

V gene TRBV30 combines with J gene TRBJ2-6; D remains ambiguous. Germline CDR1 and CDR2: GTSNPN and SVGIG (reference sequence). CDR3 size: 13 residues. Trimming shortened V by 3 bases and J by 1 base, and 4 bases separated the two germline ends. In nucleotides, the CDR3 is TGTGCCTGGAGGTTATCTGGGGCCAACGTCCTGACTTTC. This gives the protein CAWRLSGANVLTF.

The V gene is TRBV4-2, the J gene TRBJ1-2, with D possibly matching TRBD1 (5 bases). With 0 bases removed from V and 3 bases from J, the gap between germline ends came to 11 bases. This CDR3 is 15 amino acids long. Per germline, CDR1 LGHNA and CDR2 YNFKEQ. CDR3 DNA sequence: TGTGCCAGCAGCCAAGATTCGGGGGAGGACTATGGCTACACCTTC. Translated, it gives CASSQDSGEDYGYTF.

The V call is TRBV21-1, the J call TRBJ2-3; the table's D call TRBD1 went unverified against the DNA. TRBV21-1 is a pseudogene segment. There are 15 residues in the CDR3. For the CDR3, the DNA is TGTGCCAGCAGCAAAAGGGGCGCCGAGATGGATACGCAGTATTTT. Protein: CASSKRGAEMDTQYF.

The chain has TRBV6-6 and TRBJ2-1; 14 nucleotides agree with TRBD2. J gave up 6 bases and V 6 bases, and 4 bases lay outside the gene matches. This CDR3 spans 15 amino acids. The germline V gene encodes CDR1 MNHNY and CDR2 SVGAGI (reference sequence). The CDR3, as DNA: TGTGCCAGCAGGCATGGACTAGCGGGAGGCAATGAGCAGTTCTTC. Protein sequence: CASRHGLAGGNEQFF.

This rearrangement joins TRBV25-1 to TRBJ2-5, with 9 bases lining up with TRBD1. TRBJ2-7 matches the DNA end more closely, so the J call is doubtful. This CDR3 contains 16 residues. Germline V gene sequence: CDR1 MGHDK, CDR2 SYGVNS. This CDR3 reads CASSEVGQGGHYEQYF. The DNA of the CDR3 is TGTGCCAGCAGTGAAGTGGGACAGGGTGGCCACTACGAGCAGTACTTC.

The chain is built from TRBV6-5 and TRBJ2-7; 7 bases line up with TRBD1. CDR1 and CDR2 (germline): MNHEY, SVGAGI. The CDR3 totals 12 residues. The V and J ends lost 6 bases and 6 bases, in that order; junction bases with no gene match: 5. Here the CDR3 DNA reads TGTGCCAGCAGCTACAGGGGTGGCGAGCAGTACTTC. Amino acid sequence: CASSYRGGEQYF.

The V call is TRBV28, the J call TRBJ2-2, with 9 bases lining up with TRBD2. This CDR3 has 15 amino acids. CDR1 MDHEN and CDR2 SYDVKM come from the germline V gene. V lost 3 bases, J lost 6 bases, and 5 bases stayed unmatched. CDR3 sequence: CASSFSGGGSGELFF. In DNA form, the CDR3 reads TGTGCCAGCAGTTTTAGCGGGGGAGGATCCGGGGAGCTGTTTTTT.

In DNA form, the CDR3 reads TGTGCCAGCAGTTCACAGGGTTTTGGGGAGACCCAGTACTTC. Its translation: CASSSQGFGETQYF. The chain has TRBV11-2 and TRBJ2-5; tentative D call: TRBD1 (6 bases). Germline loops: CDR1 SGHAT, CDR2 FQNNGV. This CDR3 is built from 14 residues. Trimming shortened V by 6 bases and J by 5 bases, and 16 bases separated the two germline ends.

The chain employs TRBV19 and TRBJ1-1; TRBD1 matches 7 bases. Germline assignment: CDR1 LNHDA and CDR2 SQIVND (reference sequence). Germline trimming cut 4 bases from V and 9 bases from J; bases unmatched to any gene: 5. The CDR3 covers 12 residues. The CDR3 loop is CASSTTGLKAFF. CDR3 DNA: TGTGCCAGTAGTACGACAGGGTTAAAAGCTTTCTTT. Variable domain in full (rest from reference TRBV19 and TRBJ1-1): DGGITQSPKYLFRKEGQNVTLSCEQNLNHDAMYWYRQDPGQGLRLIYYSQIVNDFQKGDIAEGYSVSREKKESFPLTVTSAQKNPTAFYLCASSTTGLKAFFGQGTRLTVV.

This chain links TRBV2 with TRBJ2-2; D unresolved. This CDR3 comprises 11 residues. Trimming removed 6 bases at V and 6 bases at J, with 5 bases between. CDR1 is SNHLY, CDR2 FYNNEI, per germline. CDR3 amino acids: CASSSAGELFF. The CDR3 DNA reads TGTGCCAGCAGCTCGGCCGGGGAGCTGTTTTTT.

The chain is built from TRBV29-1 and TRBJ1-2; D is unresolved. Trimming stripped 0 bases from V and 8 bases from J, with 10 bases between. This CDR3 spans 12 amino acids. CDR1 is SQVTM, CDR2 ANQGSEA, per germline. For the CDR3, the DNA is TGCAGCGTTGAAGAGGTGCCGGGGGGCTACACCTTC. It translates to CSVEEVPGGYTF.